The clone carrying this T cell receptor (beta chain) came up once. This record belongs to a study of blood T cell repertoires in COVID-19. This CDR3 contains 13 residues. V dropped 0 bases and J dropped 7 bases, with 7 bases sitting between them. From germline, CDR1 is SGHDT and CDR2 YYEEEE. Sequencing used immunoSEQ multiplex PCR; TCRdb keeps in-frame clones, though not all of them. Among fewer than 250,000 clones, 85% were seen once, and the ten largest hold approximately 0.99%. The sample taken for sequencing was peripheral blood. The V gene is TRBV5-6, the J gene TRBJ2-2; no reliable D call. The clonotype originates from a man aged 55-75 years with COVID-19, enrolled during active disease. CDR3 bases: TGTGCCAGCAGCTTGGATGAGGTCGGGGAGCTGTTTTTT. Translated, it gives CASSLDEVGELFF.